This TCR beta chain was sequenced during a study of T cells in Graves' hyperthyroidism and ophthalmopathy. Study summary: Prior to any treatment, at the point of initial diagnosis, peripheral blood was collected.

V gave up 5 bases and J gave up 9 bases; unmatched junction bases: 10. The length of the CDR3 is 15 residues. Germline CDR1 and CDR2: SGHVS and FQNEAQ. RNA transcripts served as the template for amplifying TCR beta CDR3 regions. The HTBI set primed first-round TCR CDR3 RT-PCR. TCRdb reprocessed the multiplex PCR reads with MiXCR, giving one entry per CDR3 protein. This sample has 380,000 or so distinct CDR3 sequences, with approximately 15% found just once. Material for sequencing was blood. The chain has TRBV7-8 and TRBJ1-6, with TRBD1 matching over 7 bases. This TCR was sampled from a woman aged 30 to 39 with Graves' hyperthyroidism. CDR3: CASSARQGLTSPLHF. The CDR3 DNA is TGTGCCAGCAGCGCCCGACAGGGTTTGACTTCACCCCTCCACTTT.